These T cell receptor beta chains were read from a single sample in a study of cytomegalovirus exposure and HLA in healthy donors. This table comes from immunoSEQ multiplex PCR, and its TCRdb copy is limited to in-frame clones, with some not included. The sample lists 150,000 to 200,000 clones; about 88% were seen once. Sequencing input: PBMCs. These receptors were collected from a woman under 30 in good health and CMV-seronegative. Both conserved end residues are part of each CDR3. The order of the fields is V gene, clone size, J gene, D gene, CDR3 protein, CDR3 DNA. D genes are given only for firm matches. Only part of the rows carry a size: once, few, many, or a class if the clone is expanded.

>TRBV5-1|.|TRBJ2-5|TRBD1
CASSPGDRGKETQYF
TGCGCCAGCAGCCCCGGGGACAGGGGAAAAGAGACCCAGTACTTC
>TRBV7-9|.|TRBJ1-2|TRBD1
CASSPKTGQGINSYGYTF
TGTGCCAGCAGCCCCAAAACGGGACAGGGGATCAATAGCTATGGCTACACCTTC
>TRBV5-4|.|TRBJ2-7|TRBD2
CASSFGGPGLAGAPYEQYF
TGTGCCAGCAGCTTTGGGGGACCGGGACTAGCGGGAGCCCCCTACGAGCAGTACTTC
>TRBV29-1|.|TRBJ2-7|.
CSVETANYEQYF
TGCAGCGTTGAGACAGCTAACTACGAGCAGTACTTC
>TRBV9|.|TRBJ2-7|.
CASSPRADPAPYEQYF
TGTGCCAGCAGCCCGCGAGCGGATCCGGCCCCCTACGAGCAGTACTTC
>TRBV29-1|.|TRBJ2-7|.
CSVATRSDPASQQYF
TGCAGCGTTGCAACGCGTAGCGACCCAGCCAGCCAGCAGTACTTC
>TRBV4-1|.|TRBJ1-3|.
CASSPPRFRTDSGNTIYF
TGCGCCAGCAGCCCCCCCCGATTCAGGACAGACTCTGGAAACACCATATATTTT
>TRBV4-3|few|TRBJ1-1|.
CASSQDRGVLNTEAFF
TGCGCCAGCAGCCAAGATCGGGGGGTCTTGAACACTGAAGCTTTCTTT
>TRBV5-1|.|TRBJ2-1|TRBD2
CASSSHLASGYNEQFF
TGCGCCAGCAGCTCCCACCTGGCTAGCGGCTACAATGAGCAGTTCTTC
>TRBV13|.|TRBJ2-1|.
CASSLGAFNEQFF
TGTGCCAGCAGCTTAGGAGCTTTCAATGAGCAGTTCTTC
>TRBV6-5|.|TRBJ2-7|.
CASRGSTGGQYF
TGTGCCAGCAGAGGGTCGACAGGCGGGCAGTACTTC
>TRBV7-9|.|TRBJ2-1|TRBD2
CASSSRLASLAGSYNEQFF
TGTGCCAGCAGCTCACGACTAGCTTCCCTCGCGGGTTCCTACAATGAGCAGTTCTTC
>TRBV6-5|.|TRBJ2-2|.
CASSIGGRGAGELFF
TGTGCCAGTTCTATCGGGGGGCGCGGTGCCGGGGAGCTGTTTTTT
>TRBV29-1|.|TRBJ2-1|.
CSVEVLRDEQFF
TGCAGCGTTGAAGTTCTGAGAGATGAGCAGTTCTTC
>TRBV9|.|TRBJ2-4|TRBD2
CASSGGTSGHRGAKNIQYF
TGTGCCAGCAGCGGGGGGACTAGCGGCCACCGAGGGGCCAAAAACATTCAGTACTTC
>TRBV2|.|TRBJ1-2|TRBD1
CASDTQDRFTSGYTF
TGTGCCAGTGACACCCAGGACAGGTTCACCTCTGGCTACACCTTC
>TRBV7-3|once|TRBJ2-1|.
CASSGARGGNEQFF
TGTGCCAGCAGCGGGGCGAGAGGGGGAAATGAGCAGTTCTTC
>TRBV7-9|once|TRBJ2-7|.
CASSSLGDEQYF
TGTGCCAGCAGCTCACTGGGCGACGAGCAGTACTTC
>TRBV5-1|.|TRBJ2-5|TRBD1
CASWDRGRRETQYF
TGCGCCAGCTGGGACAGGGGGCGCCGGGAGACCCAGTACTTC
>TRBV7-9|.|TRBJ2-1|TRBD1
CASSSGQGRTYNEQFF
TGTGCCAGCAGCTCGGGACAGGGGCGAACCTACAATGAGCAGTTCTTC
>TRBV28|.|TRBJ1-1|.
CASSFSILIEAFF
TGTGCCAGCAGTTTTAGTATCCTGATTGAAGCTTTCTTT
>TRBV7-9|.|TRBJ1-5|.
CASSFNPDQPQHF
TGTGCCAGCAGCTTTAACCCGGATCAGCCCCAGCATTTT
>TRBV18|.|TRBJ1-2|.
CASSPPIVEGWGYTF
TGTGCCAGCTCACCCCCAATTGTCGAGGGTTGGGGCTACACCTTC
>TRBV5-1|.|TRBJ2-3|TRBD2
CASSPGLAGGVSTDTQYF
TGCGCCAGCAGCCCGGGACTAGCGGGGGGCGTTAGCACAGATACGCAGTATTTT
>TRBV5-6|.|TRBJ1-1|.
CASSLVGGRDTEAFF
TGTGCCAGCAGCTTGGTTGGAGGGCGGGACACTGAAGCTTTCTTT
>TRBV23-1|.|TRBJ1-5|.
CASSQSYLRARSNQPQHF
TGCGCCAGCAGTCAATCCTACCTCAGGGCCCGGAGCAATCAGCCCCAGCATTTT
>TRBV29-1|.|TRBJ1-1|.
CSVSSGVRMNTEAFF
TGCAGCGTCTCTTCAGGGGTAAGGATGAACACTGAAGCTTTCTTT
>TRBV5-1|.|TRBJ2-1|TRBD2
CASTDHRLADNEQFF
TGCGCCAGCACGGATCATAGACTAGCGGACAATGAGCAGTTCTTC
>TRBV4-3|.|TRBJ2-3|TRBD2
CASSQEAGLAGDTDTQYF
TGCGCCAGCAGCCAAGAGGCGGGACTAGCGGGTGATACAGATACGCAGTATTTT
>TRBV6-1|.|TRBJ1-6|.
CASSELLGRRSDSPLHF
TGTGCCAGCAGTGAATTATTAGGCAGGAGGTCGGATTCACCCCTCCACTTT